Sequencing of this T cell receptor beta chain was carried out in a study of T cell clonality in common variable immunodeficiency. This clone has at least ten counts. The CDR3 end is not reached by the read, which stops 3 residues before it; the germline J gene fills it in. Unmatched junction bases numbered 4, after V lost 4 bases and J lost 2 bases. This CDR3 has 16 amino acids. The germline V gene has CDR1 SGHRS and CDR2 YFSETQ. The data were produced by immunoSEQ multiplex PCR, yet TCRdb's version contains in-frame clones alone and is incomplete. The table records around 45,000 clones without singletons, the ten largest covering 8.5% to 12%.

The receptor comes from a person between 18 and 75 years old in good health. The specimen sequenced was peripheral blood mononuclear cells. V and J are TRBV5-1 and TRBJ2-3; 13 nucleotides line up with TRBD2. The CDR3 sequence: CASSTGLAGATDTQYF. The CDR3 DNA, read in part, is TGCGCCAGCAGCACCGGACTAGCGGGGGCCACAGATACG. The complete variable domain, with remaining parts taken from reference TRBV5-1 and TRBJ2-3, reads KAGVTQTPRYLIKTRGQQVTLSCSPISGHRSVSWYQQTPGQGLQFLFEYFSETQRNKGNFPGRFSGRQFSNSRSEMNVSTLELGDSALYLCASSTGLAGATDTQYFGPGTRLTVL.